The present entry profiles one T cell receptor beta chain with its context. The antigen is undetermined. The data were obtained in a study of cytomegalovirus exposure and HLA in healthy donors. Sequenced by immunoSEQ multiplex PCR; TCRdb stores in-frame clones only, minus some. The data show about 66,000 clones, approximately 97% seen once. V was trimmed by 1 base and J by 6 bases, leaving 15 bases between them. Germline V gene sequence: CDR1 SGHVS, CDR2 FNYEAQ. The CDR3 runs to 16 residues. Study-wide findings and caveats: CMV antigen specificity of three CMV-associated chains was confirmed in vitro. Overall, about 160 TCR beta chains were annotated as cytomegalovirus-associated.

The chain uses TRBV7-6 and TRBJ2-2; D perhaps matches TRBD2 (5 bases). This TCR was recovered from a woman between 18 and 29 years old in good health and CMV-seropositive. Sequencing used PBMCs. The CDR3 DNA reads TGTGCCAGCAGCTTAGTGCCGGGAATGACGGCCGGGGAGCTGTTTTTT. Protein: CASSLVPGMTAGELFF.